The rows below give T cell receptor beta chains drawn from one sample of a study of shared clonotypes between healthy human individuals. The table came from immunoSEQ multiplex PCR; TCRdb's copy has only in-frame clones and leaves some out. The sample has 2 million to 2.5 million clones; 93% are singletons. Sequencing was carried out using naive CD4+ T cells from PBMCs. The receptors come from a man between 18 and 29 years old in good health. Some clones in this sample may be carry-over from other donors' samples. The CDR3 runs from the conserved cysteine through the conserved F or W. The order of the fields is V gene, clone size, D gene, J gene, CDR3 DNA, CDR3 protein. A D gene is named only where the DNA matches it firmly. Rows give clone size only sometimes, using once, few, many, or a class for an expanded clone.

V gene: TRBV5-1; clone size: .; D gene: .; J gene: TRBJ2-3; CDR3 DNA: TGCGCCAGCAGCTTGATTCGGCAGGGGTCGACAGATACGCAGTATTTT; CDR3 protein: CASSLIRQGSTDTQYF
V gene: TRBV19; clone size: .; D gene: TRBD2; J gene: TRBJ2-2; CDR3 DNA: TGTGCCAGTATACAGCGGGAGGGCCGGAGCACCGGGGAGCTGTTTTTT; CDR3 protein: CASIQREGRSTGELFF
V gene: TRBV5-1; clone size: once; D gene: .; J gene: TRBJ2-7; CDR3 DNA: TGCGCCAGCAGCTTGGACGGAGGTTCCTACGAGCAGTACTTC; CDR3 protein: CASSLDGGSYEQYF
V gene: TRBV27; clone size: .; D gene: TRBD2; J gene: TRBJ2-5; CDR3 DNA: TGTGCCAGCAGTTTATTAGCCGCTAGCGGGTATCCCCAAGAGACCCAGTACTTC; CDR3 protein: CASSLLAASGYPQETQYF
V gene: TRBV11-2; clone size: .; D gene: .; J gene: TRBJ2-2; CDR3 DNA: TGTGCCAGCAGCCTCGGGACTGCGTGGCTTGTATCTCCCGGGGAGCTGTTTTTT; CDR3 protein: CASSLGTAWLVSPGELFF
V gene: TRBV6-6; clone size: .; D gene: .; J gene: TRBJ2-5; CDR3 DNA: TGTGCCAGCAGCGACCTGACAGACCAAGAGACCCAGTACTTC; CDR3 protein: CASSDLTDQETQYF
V gene: TRBV7-3; clone size: .; D gene: TRBD2; J gene: TRBJ2-7; CDR3 DNA: TGTGCCAGCAGCCGGACTAGCGGGACGTACGAGCAGTACTTC; CDR3 protein: CASSRTSGTYEQYF
V gene: TRBV19; clone size: .; D gene: TRBD2; J gene: TRBJ2-7; CDR3 DNA: TGTGCCAGTAGTATAAATCTAGCGGGGGCCCACGAGCAGTACTTC; CDR3 protein: CASSINLAGAHEQYF
V gene: TRBV5-1; clone size: .; D gene: .; J gene: TRBJ2-1; CDR3 DNA: TGCGCCAGCAAAGAGCCGGGGCATTACAATGAGCAGTTCTTC; CDR3 protein: CASKEPGHYNEQFF
V gene: TRBV5-6; clone size: once; D gene: .; J gene: TRBJ2-3; CDR3 DNA: TGTGCCAGCACTTCTGGGGGGCAGGCTCGCACTAGCACAGATACGCAGTATTTT; CDR3 protein: CASTSGGQARTSTDTQYF
V gene: TRBV28; clone size: .; D gene: .; J gene: TRBJ1-5; CDR3 DNA: TGTGCCAGCAGCCCCCGGGGAGGCCGCAATCAGCCCCAGCATTTT; CDR3 protein: CASSPRGGRNQPQHF
V gene: TRBV11-2; clone size: .; D gene: .; J gene: TRBJ2-5; CDR3 DNA: TGTGCCAGCAGTCCCGGGGCGATGTACCAAGAGACCCAGTACTTC; CDR3 protein: CASSPGAMYQETQYF
V gene: TRBV2; clone size: once; D gene: .; J gene: TRBJ1-3; CDR3 DNA: TGTGCCAGCAGTGGACAGATGCTCTTTGGAAACACCATATATTTT; CDR3 protein: CASSGQMLFGNTIYF
V gene: TRBV14; clone size: .; D gene: TRBD2; J gene: TRBJ2-7; CDR3 DNA: TGTGCCAGCAGCCAAGGGGGAGGGCTACTCGAGCAGTACTTC; CDR3 protein: CASSQGGGLLEQYF
V gene: TRBV27; clone size: .; D gene: .; J gene: TRBJ1-2; CDR3 DNA: TGTGCCAGCAGTTTATCGCCCCAGTACGGCAAAGCTGCTAACTATGGCTACACCTTC; CDR3 protein: CASSLSPQYGKAANYGYTF
V gene: TRBV15; clone size: .; D gene: TRBD1; J gene: TRBJ2-2; CDR3 DNA: TGTGCCACCAGCCGAGACTCGGGGACAGGGCTCACCGGGGAGCTGTTTTTT; CDR3 protein: CATSRDSGTGLTGELFF
V gene: TRBV30; clone size: .; D gene: .; J gene: TRBJ2-2; CDR3 DNA: TGTGCCTGGTCCCCCCCCAGGGCAGGCACCGGGGAGCTGTTTTTT; CDR3 protein: CAWSPPRAGTGELFF
V gene: TRBV4-2; clone size: .; D gene: .; J gene: TRBJ2-5; CDR3 DNA: TGTGCCAGCAGCCCTAACGTTATGGGGGACCAAGAGACCCAGTACTTC; CDR3 protein: CASSPNVMGDQETQYF
V gene: TRBV5-1; clone size: once; D gene: .; J gene: TRBJ1-2; CDR3 DNA: TGCGCCAGCAGCTTGGGGGTCGGGCCGACCTATGGCTACACCTTC; CDR3 protein: CASSLGVGPTYGYTF
V gene: TRBV5-1; clone size: .; D gene: .; J gene: TRBJ2-1; CDR3 DNA: TGCGCCAGCAGCTTCAACCTAAATGAGCAGTTCTTC; CDR3 protein: CASSFNLNEQFF
V gene: TRBV2; clone size: .; D gene: .; J gene: TRBJ2-2; CDR3 DNA: TGTGCCAGCCTCCGGACACCCGCGAACACCGGGGAGCTGTTTTTT; CDR3 protein: CASLRTPANTGELFF
V gene: TRBV25-1; clone size: .; D gene: .; J gene: TRBJ1-6; CDR3 DNA: TGTGCCAGCAGTGAATCGGGGAGCATTTCACCCCTCCACTTT; CDR3 protein: CASSESGSISPLHF
V gene: TRBV29-1; clone size: .; D gene: TRBD1; J gene: TRBJ2-3; CDR3 DNA: TGCAGCGTTGAAGACAGGGGGCGGACAGATACGCAGTATTTT; CDR3 protein: CSVEDRGRTDTQYF
V gene: TRBV29-1; clone size: .; D gene: .; J gene: TRBJ2-5; CDR3 DNA: TGCAGCGTGGCCAGGGGGGCAGAGACCCAGTACTTC; CDR3 protein: CSVARGAETQYF
V gene: TRBV5-1; clone size: few; D gene: .; J gene: TRBJ1-5; CDR3 DNA: TGCGCCAGCAGCCCCGCCCCTGTTCATAGCAATCAGCCCCAGCATTTT; CDR3 protein: CASSPAPVHSNQPQHF
V gene: TRBV5-8; clone size: .; D gene: .; J gene: TRBJ2-3; CDR3 DNA: TGTGCCAGCAGCCCAGACCCACGGGTAGGAACGCAGTATTTT; CDR3 protein: CASSPDPRVGTQYF
V gene: TRBV10-3; clone size: .; D gene: .; J gene: TRBJ2-2; CDR3 DNA: TGTGCCATCAACCCCTTAGGGAGGGGGGAGCTGTTTTTT; CDR3 protein: CAINPLGRGELFF
V gene: TRBV7-9; clone size: .; D gene: .; J gene: TRBJ1-2; CDR3 DNA: TGTGCCACTGGTGGGGTCAGCAACTATGGCTACACCTTC; CDR3 protein: CATGGVSNYGYTF
V gene: TRBV4-2; clone size: .; D gene: .; J gene: TRBJ2-5; CDR3 DNA: TGTGCCAGCAGCCACGGACTGGGGGAAGAGACCCAGTACTTC; CDR3 protein: CASSHGLGEETQYF
V gene: TRBV30; clone size: .; D gene: TRBD2; J gene: TRBJ2-3; CDR3 DNA: TGTGCCTGGAGTCGTCTCGGGAGGAGCGCAGATACGCAGTATTTT; CDR3 protein: CAWSRLGRSADTQYF
V gene: TRBV27; clone size: .; D gene: TRBD1; J gene: TRBJ2-5; CDR3 DNA: TGTGCCAGCAGTTACAGGGGGCAAGAGACCCAGTACTTC; CDR3 protein: CASSYRGQETQYF
V gene: TRBV6-9; clone size: .; D gene: .; J gene: TRBJ1-1; CDR3 DNA: TGTGCCAGCACCTGGGCAGAGACTGAAGCTTTCTTT; CDR3 protein: CASTWAETEAFF
V gene: TRBV18; clone size: .; D gene: TRBD2; J gene: TRBJ2-7; CDR3 DNA: TGTGCCAGCTCACTCGGGCTAGCGGGAGTGTTGTACGAGCAGTACTTC; CDR3 protein: CASSLGLAGVLYEQYF
V gene: TRBV27; clone size: .; D gene: .; J gene: TRBJ2-4; CDR3 DNA: TGTGCCAGCAGTTTATATGGGGCAGACAGTAAAAACATTCAGTACTTC; CDR3 protein: CASSLYGADSKNIQYF
V gene: TRBV6-5; clone size: .; D gene: .; J gene: TRBJ2-7; CDR3 DNA: TGTGCCAGCAGTTACACCGGAACTGACCGTGAGCAGTACTTC; CDR3 protein: CASSYTGTDREQYF
V gene: TRBV6-6; clone size: .; D gene: .; J gene: TRBJ1-2; CDR3 DNA: TGTGCCAGCCTAGGGGAGATTCCGTCCTATGGCTACACCTTC; CDR3 protein: CASLGEIPSYGYTF
V gene: TRBV7-2; clone size: once; D gene: TRBD2; J gene: TRBJ2-1; CDR3 DNA: TGTGCCAGCAGCTTAGACTCGGGAGGCTTTTACAATGAGCAGTTCTTC; CDR3 protein: CASSLDSGGFYNEQFF
V gene: TRBV7-7; clone size: .; D gene: TRBD1; J gene: TRBJ1-3; CDR3 DNA: TGTGCCAGCAGCCCGGGGACAGGGTCTGGAAACACCATATATTTT; CDR3 protein: CASSPGTGSGNTIYF
V gene: TRBV6-1; clone size: .; D gene: TRBD2; J gene: TRBJ2-7; CDR3 DNA: TGTGCCAGCAGTGGGTTCGAGAGCGGGGGGTCCTACGAGCAGTACTTC; CDR3 protein: CASSGFESGGSYEQYF
V gene: TRBV5-1; clone size: .; D gene: .; J gene: TRBJ2-5; CDR3 DNA: TGCGCCAGCAGCTTGGTGGGGGGCACTGGAGAGACCCAGTACTTC; CDR3 protein: CASSLVGGTGETQYF
V gene: TRBV5-1; clone size: .; D gene: TRBD1; J gene: TRBJ1-4; CDR3 DNA: TGCGCCAGCAGGACCGGGACAGCAACTAATGAAAAACTGTTTTTT; CDR3 protein: CASRTGTATNEKLFF
V gene: TRBV4-2; clone size: .; D gene: .; J gene: TRBJ2-7; CDR3 DNA: TGTGCCAGCAGCAACCAGGGATCGACCTACGAGCAGTACTTC; CDR3 protein: CASSNQGSTYEQYF
V gene: TRBV7-3; clone size: .; D gene: .; J gene: TRBJ2-2; CDR3 DNA: TGTGCCAGCCGACGGGGGCGGACCGGGGAGCTGTTTTTT; CDR3 protein: CASRRGRTGELFF
V gene: TRBV5-6; clone size: .; D gene: TRBD2; J gene: TRBJ2-7; CDR3 DNA: TGTGCCAGCAGCTTGTTCACTAGCGGGAGCGAGCAGTACTTC; CDR3 protein: CASSLFTSGSEQYF
V gene: TRBV4-2; clone size: .; D gene: .; J gene: TRBJ1-1; CDR3 DNA: TGTGCCAGCAGCCAAGAGGACGGGAACACTGAAGCTTTCTTT; CDR3 protein: CASSQEDGNTEAFF
V gene: TRBV7-9; clone size: .; D gene: TRBD1; J gene: TRBJ1-2; CDR3 DNA: TGTGCCAGCAGCCACGGGGACCGAACAGGGGTAGGTCATGGCTACACCTTC; CDR3 protein: CASSHGDRTGVGHGYTF
V gene: TRBV5-5; clone size: .; D gene: .; J gene: TRBJ2-7; CDR3 DNA: TGTGCCAGCAGCTTCGGCCCCCAAGCATCCTACGAGCAGTACTTC; CDR3 protein: CASSFGPQASYEQYF
V gene: TRBV4-1; clone size: .; D gene: TRBD1; J gene: TRBJ2-5; CDR3 DNA: TGCGCCAGCAGCCCGCTACACTTACCGGGACAGGGGTTGGGAGAGACCCAGTACTTC; CDR3 protein: CASSPLHLPGQGLGETQYF
V gene: TRBV27; clone size: .; D gene: TRBD1; J gene: TRBJ2-5; CDR3 DNA: TGTGCCAGCAGTTTACGTAACAGGGGGCAAACCCAAGAGACCCAGTACTTC; CDR3 protein: CASSLRNRGQTQETQYF
V gene: TRBV29-1; clone size: .; D gene: TRBD1; J gene: TRBJ1-4; CDR3 DNA: TGCAGCGTTCAGGGGGCTGGGGAAAAACTGTTTTTT; CDR3 protein: CSVQGAGEKLFF
V gene: TRBV7-9; clone size: once; D gene: .; J gene: TRBJ2-7; CDR3 DNA: TGTGCCAGCAGCCGACGCCTAGGTGCCGAGCAGTACTTC; CDR3 protein: CASSRRLGAEQYF
V gene: TRBV6-1; clone size: .; D gene: .; J gene: TRBJ1-2; CDR3 DNA: TGTGCCAGCAGCCCGATTAACTGGATTAATGGCTACACCTTC; CDR3 protein: CASSPINWINGYTF
V gene: TRBV2; clone size: .; D gene: .; J gene: TRBJ1-4; CDR3 DNA: TGTGCCAGCAGTGTAGGAGTTGGGGAAAAACTGTTTTTT; CDR3 protein: CASSVGVGEKLFF
V gene: TRBV6-6; clone size: .; D gene: TRBD1; J gene: TRBJ2-5; CDR3 DNA: TGTGCCAGCACCCCGGACAGGCAAGAGACCCAGTACTTC; CDR3 protein: CASTPDRQETQYF
V gene: TRBV7-9; clone size: .; D gene: .; J gene: TRBJ2-7; CDR3 DNA: TGTGCCAGCAGCTTAAGTGGGGCCCCAAGCGAGCAGTACTTC; CDR3 protein: CASSLSGAPSEQYF